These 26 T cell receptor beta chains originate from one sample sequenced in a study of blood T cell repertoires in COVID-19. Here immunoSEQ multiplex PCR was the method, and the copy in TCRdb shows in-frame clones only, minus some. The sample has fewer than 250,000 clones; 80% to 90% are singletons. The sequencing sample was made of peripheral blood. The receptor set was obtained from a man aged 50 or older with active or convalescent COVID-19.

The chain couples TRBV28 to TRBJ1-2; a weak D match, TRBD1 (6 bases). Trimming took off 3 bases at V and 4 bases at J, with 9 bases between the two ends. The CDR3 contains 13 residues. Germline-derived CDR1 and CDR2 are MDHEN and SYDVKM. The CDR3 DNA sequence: TGTGCCAGCAGTTTTGGGGGCAGCTATGGCTACACCTTC. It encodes CASSFGGSYGYTF.

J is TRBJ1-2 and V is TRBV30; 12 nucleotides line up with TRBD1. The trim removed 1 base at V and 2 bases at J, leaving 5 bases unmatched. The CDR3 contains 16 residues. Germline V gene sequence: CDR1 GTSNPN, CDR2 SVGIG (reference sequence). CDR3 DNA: TGTGCCTGGAGTGCAAAGGGACAGGGGGCGAACTATGGCTACACCTTC. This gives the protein CAWSAKGQGANYGYTF.

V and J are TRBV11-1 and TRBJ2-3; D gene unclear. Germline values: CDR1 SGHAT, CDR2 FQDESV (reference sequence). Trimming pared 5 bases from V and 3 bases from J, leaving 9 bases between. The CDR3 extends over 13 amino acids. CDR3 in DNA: TGTGCCAGCAGCCCCGAGCGTACAGATACGCAGTATTTT. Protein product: CASSPERTDTQYF.

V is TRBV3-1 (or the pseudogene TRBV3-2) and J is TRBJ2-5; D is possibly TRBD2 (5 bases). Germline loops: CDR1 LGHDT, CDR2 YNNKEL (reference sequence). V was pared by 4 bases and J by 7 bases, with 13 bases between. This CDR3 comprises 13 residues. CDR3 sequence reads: CASSLDQRRTQYF. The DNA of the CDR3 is TGTGCCAGCAGCCTGGACCAGCGGCGGACCCAGTACTTC.

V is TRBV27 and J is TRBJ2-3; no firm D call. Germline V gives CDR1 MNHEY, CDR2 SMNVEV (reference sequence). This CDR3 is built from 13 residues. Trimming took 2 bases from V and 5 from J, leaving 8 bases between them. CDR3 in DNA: TGTGCCAGCAGTTTAGCAAGACTAGATACGCAGTATTTT. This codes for CASSLARLDTQYF.

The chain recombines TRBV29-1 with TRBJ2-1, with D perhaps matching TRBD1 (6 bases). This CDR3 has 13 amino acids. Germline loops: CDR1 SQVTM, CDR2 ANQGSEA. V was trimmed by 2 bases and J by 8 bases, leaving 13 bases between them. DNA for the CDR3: TGCAGCGTTGAACAGGGCAGGGGATATGAGCAGTTCTTC. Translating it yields CSVEQGRGYEQFF.

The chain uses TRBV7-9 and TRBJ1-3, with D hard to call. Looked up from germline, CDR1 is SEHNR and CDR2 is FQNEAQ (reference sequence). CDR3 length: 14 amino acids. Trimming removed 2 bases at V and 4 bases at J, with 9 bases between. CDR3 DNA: TGTGCCAGCAGCTTATTGGAGTCGGGAAACACCATATATTTT. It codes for CASSLLESGNTIYF.

The CDR3 nucleotides read TGTGCCAGCAGTGAAATGCCAGGGGCCAACTATGGCTACACCTTC. Translating it yields CASSEMPGANYGYTF. This rearrangement joins TRBV6-1 to TRBJ1-2; weak D call: TRBD1 (6 bases). The CDR3 length is 15 residues. Germline V gene data show CDR1 as MNHNS and CDR2 as SASEGT. V was shortened by 2 bases and J by 2 bases, with 12 bases between the two germline ends.

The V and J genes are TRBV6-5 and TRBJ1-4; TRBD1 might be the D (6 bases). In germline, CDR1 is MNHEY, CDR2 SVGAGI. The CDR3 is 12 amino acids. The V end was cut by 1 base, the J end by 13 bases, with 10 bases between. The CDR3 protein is CASSYYREGLFF. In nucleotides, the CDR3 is TGTGCCAGCAGTTACTACAGGGAAGGACTGTTTTTT.

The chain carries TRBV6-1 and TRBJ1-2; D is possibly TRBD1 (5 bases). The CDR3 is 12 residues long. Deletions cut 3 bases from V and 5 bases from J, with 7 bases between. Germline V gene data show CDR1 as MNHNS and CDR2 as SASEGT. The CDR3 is CASSDGGYGYTF. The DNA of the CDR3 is TGTGCCAGCAGTGACGGGGGGTATGGCTACACCTTC.

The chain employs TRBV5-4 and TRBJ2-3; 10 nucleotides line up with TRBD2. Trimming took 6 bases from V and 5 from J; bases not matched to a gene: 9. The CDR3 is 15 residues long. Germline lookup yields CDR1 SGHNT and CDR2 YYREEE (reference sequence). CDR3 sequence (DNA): TGTGCCAGCACTCCAGCGGGGGGGTTCGGAGATACGCAGTATTTT. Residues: CASTPAGGFGDTQYF. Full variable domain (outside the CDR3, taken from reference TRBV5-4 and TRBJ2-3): ETGVTQSPTHLIKTRGQQVTLRCSSQSGHNTVSWYQQALGQGPQFIFQYYREEENGRGNFPPRFSGLQFPNYSSELNVNALELDDSALYLCASTPAGGFGDTQYFGPGTRLTVL.

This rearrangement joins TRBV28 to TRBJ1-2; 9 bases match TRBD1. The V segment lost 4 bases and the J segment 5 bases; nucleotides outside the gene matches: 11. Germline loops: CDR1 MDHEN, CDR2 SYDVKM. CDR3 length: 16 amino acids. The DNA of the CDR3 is TGTGCCAGCAGTTCGACCATGACAGGGGGTAGATATGGCTACACCTTC. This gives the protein CASSSTMTGGRYGYTF.

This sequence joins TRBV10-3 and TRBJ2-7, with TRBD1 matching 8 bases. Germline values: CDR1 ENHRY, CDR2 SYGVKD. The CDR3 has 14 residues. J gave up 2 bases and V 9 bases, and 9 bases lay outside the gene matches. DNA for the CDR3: TGTGCCATAACCCCGGGACAGGAAACCTACGAGCAGTACTTC. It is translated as CAITPGQETYEQYF.

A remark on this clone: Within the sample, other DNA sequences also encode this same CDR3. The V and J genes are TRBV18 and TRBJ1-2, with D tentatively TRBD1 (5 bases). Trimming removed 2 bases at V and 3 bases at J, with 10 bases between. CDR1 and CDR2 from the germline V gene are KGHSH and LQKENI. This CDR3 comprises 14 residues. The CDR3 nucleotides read TGTGCCAGCTCACCATCGCAGGGTTACTATGGCTACACCTTC. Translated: CASSPSQGYYGYTF.

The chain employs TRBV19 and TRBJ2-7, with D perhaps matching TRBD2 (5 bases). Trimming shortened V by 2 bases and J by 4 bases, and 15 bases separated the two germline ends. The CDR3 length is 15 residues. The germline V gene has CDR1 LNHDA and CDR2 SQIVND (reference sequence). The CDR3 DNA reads TGTGCCAGTAGTATATTCGTTGGGAGTGGATACGAGCAGTACTTC. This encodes CASSIFVGSGYEQYF.

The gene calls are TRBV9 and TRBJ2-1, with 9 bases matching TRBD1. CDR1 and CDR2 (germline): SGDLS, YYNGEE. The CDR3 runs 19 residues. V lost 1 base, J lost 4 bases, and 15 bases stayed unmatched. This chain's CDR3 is CASSVRGQGTPDPYNEQFF. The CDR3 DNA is TGTGCCAGCAGCGTACGCGGACAGGGGACCCCCGATCCGTACAATGAGCAGTTCTTC.

As DNA, the CDR3 is TGTGCCAGCAGCCCCCAGGTGTCAGGGGATTCACCCCTCCACTTT. This translates into CASSPQVSGDSPLHF. J is TRBJ1-6 and V is TRBV3-1 (or the pseudogene TRBV3-2); tentatively, D is TRBD1 (6 bases). Germline loops: CDR1 LGHDT, CDR2 YNNKEL (reference sequence). Deletions cut 4 bases from V and 8 bases from J, with 15 bases between. The CDR3 loop spans 15 amino acids.

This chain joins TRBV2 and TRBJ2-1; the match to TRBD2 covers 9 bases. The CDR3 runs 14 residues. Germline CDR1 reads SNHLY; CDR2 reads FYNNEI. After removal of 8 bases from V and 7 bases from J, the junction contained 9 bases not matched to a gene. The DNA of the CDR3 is TGTGCCAGCTCATCGCGGGGGGGCGCGAATGAGCAGTTCTTC. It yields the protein CASSSRGGANEQFF.

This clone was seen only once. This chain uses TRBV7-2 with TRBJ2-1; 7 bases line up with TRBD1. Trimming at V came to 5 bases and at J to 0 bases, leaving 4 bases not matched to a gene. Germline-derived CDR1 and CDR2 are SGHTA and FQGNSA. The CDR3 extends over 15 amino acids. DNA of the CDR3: TGTGCCAGCAGCCGCGACAGGGCCTCCTACAATGAGCAGTTCTTC. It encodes CASSRDRASYNEQFF.

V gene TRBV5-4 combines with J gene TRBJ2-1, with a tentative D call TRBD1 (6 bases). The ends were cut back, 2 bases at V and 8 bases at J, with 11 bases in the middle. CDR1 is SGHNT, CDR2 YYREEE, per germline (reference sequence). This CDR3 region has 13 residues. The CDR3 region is CASSFKQGHEQFF. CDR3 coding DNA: TGTGCCAGCAGCTTTAAACAGGGACATGAGCAGTTCTTC.

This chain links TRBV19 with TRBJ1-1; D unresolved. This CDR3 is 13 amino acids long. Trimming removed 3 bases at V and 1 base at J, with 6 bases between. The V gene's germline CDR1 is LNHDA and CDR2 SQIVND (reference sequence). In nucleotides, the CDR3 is TGTGCCAGTAGTATTGGGCAGAACACTGAAGCTTTCTTT. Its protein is CASSIGQNTEAFF.

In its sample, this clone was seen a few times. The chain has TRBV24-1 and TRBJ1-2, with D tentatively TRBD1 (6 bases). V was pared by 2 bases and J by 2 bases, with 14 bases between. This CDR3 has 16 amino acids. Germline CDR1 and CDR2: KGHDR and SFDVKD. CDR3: CATSDSDSPSNYGYTF. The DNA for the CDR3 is TGTGCCACCAGTGATTCGGACAGCCCCTCCAACTATGGCTACACCTTC.

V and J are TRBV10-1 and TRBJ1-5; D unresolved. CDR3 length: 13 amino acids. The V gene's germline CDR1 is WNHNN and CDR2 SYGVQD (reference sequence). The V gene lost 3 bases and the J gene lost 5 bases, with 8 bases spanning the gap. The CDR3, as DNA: TGCGCCAGCAGTGACGGGGTTGATCAGCCCCAGCATTTT. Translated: CASSDGVDQPQHF.

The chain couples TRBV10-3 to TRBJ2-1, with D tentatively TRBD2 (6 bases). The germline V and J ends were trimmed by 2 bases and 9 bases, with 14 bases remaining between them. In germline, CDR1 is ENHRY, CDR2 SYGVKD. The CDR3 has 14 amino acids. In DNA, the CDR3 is TGTGCCATCAGTGAGCCCTTGGCCGGGAGTGAGCAGTTCTTC. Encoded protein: CAISEPLAGSEQFF.

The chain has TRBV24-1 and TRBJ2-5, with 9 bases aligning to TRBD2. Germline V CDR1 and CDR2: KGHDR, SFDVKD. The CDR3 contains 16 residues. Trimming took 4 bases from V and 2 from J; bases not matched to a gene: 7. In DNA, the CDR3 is TGTGCCACCAGTGACCGCGTAGCGGGGGAACAAGAGACCCAGTACTTC. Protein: CATSDRVAGEQETQYF.

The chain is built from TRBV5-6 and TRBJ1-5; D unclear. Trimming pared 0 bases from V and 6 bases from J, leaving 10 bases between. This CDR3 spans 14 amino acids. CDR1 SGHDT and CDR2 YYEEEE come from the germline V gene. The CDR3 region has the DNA TGTGCCAGCAGCTTGGGGGCCGGGAGTCAGCCCCAGCATTTT. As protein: CASSLGAGSQPQHF.